The text below deals with one T cell receptor beta chain. Its antigen is unknown. This sample was included in a study of T cell clonotyping in hematopoietic cell transplantation. Study context: Recipients' pretransplant samples followed cytoreduction. Overall study findings and caveats: Pathologically expanded recipient clonotypes increased progressively from day 30 to day 180 as diversity fell. Without cell sorting, CD4 versus CD8 contributions remain unresolved.

Time point in this sample: recipient sample about 28 days before transplant, after cytoreduction. V shed 1 base and J shed 3 bases, with 7 bases lying between them. Germline V gives CDR1 SGHTA, CDR2 FQGNSA. This CDR3 region has 14 residues. The assay was immunoSEQ multiplex PCR, and TCRdb's table has in-frame clones only and misses some. The top ten clones hold under 20% of a sample with fewer than 25,000 clones, roughly 77% of them seen once. This TCR derives from a man aged 55 to 69 with acute myeloid leukemia. Some clones in this sample may be carry-over from other donors' samples. The V call is TRBV7-2, the J call TRBJ1-5, with no clear D. The sequences come from peripheral blood mononuclear cells, collected before stem cell transplant. CDR3 loop: CASSLVGNNQPQHF. The CDR3 DNA reads as TGTGCCAGCAGCTTAGTGGGTAACAATCAGCCCCAGCATTTT.